The 10 T cell receptor beta chains below come from one sample, sequenced in a study of shared clonotypes between healthy human individuals (dated by TCRdb to 2020 to 2022). Libraries were prepared through the immunoSEQ multiplex PCR assay. The table was pulled from immuneACCESS by TCRdb, which kept in-frame rearrangements only. Such tables lose some clones; where checked, under half of the loss comes from unresolved V genes, and the rest has no known cause. The sample profile shows 780,000 or so clones; roughly 72% of them were found once. The ten top clones hold around 1.8% of the sample. The specimen was memory CD4+ T cells sorted from blood. What the cell subset or site label conveys for this sample: CD45RA-negative fraction. The receptors stem from a woman aged 30 to 39 in good health.

The DNA for the CDR3 is TGTGCCAGCAGCCAAGAGCATGGAGCGGCGGGCTACAATGAGCAGTTCTTC. Translating gives CASSQEHGAAGYNEQFF. This chain uses TRBV4-2 with TRBJ2-1; tentative D call: TRBD2 (5 bases). V lost 0 bases, J lost 3 bases, and 15 bases lay in between. Looked up from germline, CDR1 is LGHNA and CDR2 is YNFKEQ. The CDR3 covers 17 residues.

This clone was detected a few times. The rearrangement links TRBV7-2 to TRBJ1-3, with D hard to call. The germline gives CDR1 SGHTA, CDR2 FQGNSA. This CDR3 has 11 amino acids. The V end was cut by 4 bases, the J end by 5 bases, with 3 bases between. The CDR3 protein is CASSSRNTIYF. DNA for the CDR3: TGTGCCAGCAGCTCCAGAAACACCATATATTTT.

V and J are TRBV5-1 and TRBJ2-1; possible D gene TRBD1, 6 bases. Germline CDR1 SGHRS, CDR2 YFSETQ. The CDR3 totals 17 residues. Trimming left V 0 bases short and J 7 bases short, with 20 bases between. The CDR3 sequence is CASSLASPNRVGNEQFF. The DNA for the CDR3 is TGCGCCAGCAGCTTGGCCTCTCCCAACAGGGTAGGAAATGAGCAGTTCTTC.

The J gene is TRBJ2-1, the V gene TRBV10-2, with TRBD1 matching 9 bases. The CDR3 extends over 14 amino acids. The germline gives CDR1 WSHSY, CDR2 SAAADI. The junction had 12 bases not matched to a gene; V was cut back by 11 bases and J by 7 bases. In DNA form, the CDR3 reads TGCGCCGCCCGACCGGGACAGGGCGGTAATGAGCAGTTCTTC. Translated, it gives CAARPGQGGNEQFF.

This chain links TRBV28 with TRBJ2-1, with TRBD2 matching 14 bases. V shed 5 bases, J shed 3 bases, and the junction held 12 bases outside the gene matches. This CDR3 region has 19 residues. The germline V gene has CDR1 MDHEN and CDR2 SYDVKM. CDR3 sequence: CASSADRTSGRTFYNEQFF. The DNA for the CDR3 is TGTGCCAGCAGTGCCGACAGGACTAGCGGGAGGACCTTCTACAATGAGCAGTTCTTC.

This clone was seen many times. V is TRBV19 and J is TRBJ1-2; D not certain. Germline V CDR1 and CDR2: LNHDA, SQIVND (reference sequence). This CDR3 is 14 amino acids long. The V gene lost 3 bases and the J gene lost 8 bases, with 16 bases spanning the gap. The CDR3 bases are TGTGCCAGTAGTATGGACCGGAGGGAGCGCGGCTACACCTTC. The encoded protein is CASSMDRRERGYTF.

The chain combines TRBV28 with TRBJ2-1; 12 nucleotides agree with TRBD2. CDR1 is MDHEN and CDR2 is SYDVKM in the germline V gene. The CDR3 is 16 amino acids. Unmatched junction bases numbered 12, after V lost 6 bases and J lost 9 bases. CDR3 nucleotides: TGTGCCAGCAGCTCCCCGACTAGCGGGAGTCGTAGTGAGCAGTTCTTC. Residues: CASSSPTSGSRSEQFF.

The CDR3 sequence: CAARGLASANEQFF. CDR3 coding DNA: TGCGCCGCCCGGGGACTAGCTTCTGCCAATGAGCAGTTCTTC. V gene TRBV10-2 combines with J gene TRBJ2-1; the match to TRBD2 covers 9 bases. V shed 11 bases, J shed 6 bases, and the junction held 11 bases outside the gene matches. This CDR3 has 14 residues. Germline CDR1 WSHSY, CDR2 SAAADI.

The rearrangement joins TRBV4-1 to TRBJ2-7; 7 nucleotides align to TRBD2. This CDR3 is built from 19 residues. Germline loops: CDR1 MGHRA, CDR2 YSYEKL. Trimming cost V 0 bases and J 4 bases; bases outside gene matches: 18. The CDR3 region is CASSQDQEGWAGDRYEQYF. The DNA of the CDR3 is TGCGCCAGCAGCCAAGATCAGGAGGGCTGGGCGGGAGATAGGTACGAGCAGTACTTC.

The J gene is TRBJ2-1, the V gene TRBV11-1, with TRBD2 identical over 9 bases. CDR3 length equals 13 residues. With V trimmed by 8 bases and J by 11 bases, 10 bases remained unmatched. CDR1 is SGHAT and CDR2 is FQDESV in the germline V gene (reference sequence). Here the CDR3 DNA reads TGTGCCAGCGGTCTAGCGGGACCGCCGCAGCAGTTCTTC. It translates to CASGLAGPPQQFF.